Listed here are 3 T cell receptor beta chains from one sample, sequenced in a study of blood T cell repertoires in COVID-19. TCRdb keeps only in-frame clones here, not all; method: immunoSEQ multiplex PCR. The sample shows roughly 320,000 clones, 85% to 90% of them seen only once. Sequenced: PBMCs or T cells enriched from blood (not recorded which). These receptors were obtained from a man aged 25 to 45 who had recovered from COVID-19.

This clone was observed once. This chain links TRBV28 with TRBJ2-1, with D unresolved. The germline gives CDR1 MDHEN, CDR2 SYDVKM. The length of the CDR3 is 15 residues. Deletions cut 3 bases from V and 1 base from J, with 10 bases between. CDR3: CASSFGPQSYNEQFF. CDR3 coding DNA: TGTGCCAGCAGTTTTGGGCCCCAATCCTACAATGAGCAGTTCTTC.

The V gene is TRBV6-5, the J gene TRBJ2-2, with TRBD1 identical over 10 bases. Germline CDR1 MNHEY, CDR2 SVGAGI. This CDR3 has 15 amino acids. After removal of 10 bases from V and 7 bases from J, the junction contained 12 bases not matched to a gene. Here the CDR3 DNA reads TGTGCCACCGGCCGGGACAGGGGTTCGGGCGGGGAGCTGTTTTTT. Translated, it gives CATGRDRGSGGELFF.

To note about this clone: It may be a read error: a sequence one base away is much more abundant. This sequence joins TRBV4-2 and TRBJ2-1; 15 bases map to TRBD2. J gave up 9 bases and V 0 bases, and 3 bases lay outside the gene matches. The V gene's germline CDR1 is LGHNA and CDR2 YNFKEQ. The CDR3 sequence is 16 residues long. This chain's CDR3 is CASSQDGTSGGSEQFF. Here the CDR3 DNA reads TGTGCCAGCAGCCAAGATGGGACTAGCGGGGGGAGTGAGCAGTTCTTC.